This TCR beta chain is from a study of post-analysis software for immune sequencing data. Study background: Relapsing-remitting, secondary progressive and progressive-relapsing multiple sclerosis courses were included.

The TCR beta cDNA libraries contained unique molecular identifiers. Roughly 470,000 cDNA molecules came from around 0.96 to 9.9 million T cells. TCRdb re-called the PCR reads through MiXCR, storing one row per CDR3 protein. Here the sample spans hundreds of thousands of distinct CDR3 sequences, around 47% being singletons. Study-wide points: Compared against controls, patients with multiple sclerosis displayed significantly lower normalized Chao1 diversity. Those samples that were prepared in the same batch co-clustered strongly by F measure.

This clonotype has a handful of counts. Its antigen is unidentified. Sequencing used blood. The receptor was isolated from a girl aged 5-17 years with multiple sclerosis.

CDR3 sequence reads: CASSRQAGDEQYF. The CDR3 DNA reads as TGCGCCAGCAGCAGGCAGGCGGGAGACGAGCAGTACTTC. V and J are TRBV5-1 and TRBJ2-7; 7 bases agree with TRBD2. Unmatched junction bases numbered 6, after V lost 4 bases and J lost 5 bases. This CDR3 has 13 amino acids. From germline, CDR1 is SGHRS and CDR2 YFSETQ.